This T cell receptor (beta chain) was captured in a study of blood T cell repertoires in COVID-19. Germline CDR1 reads LNHDA; CDR2 reads SQIVND (reference sequence). V was shortened by 3 bases and J by 5 bases, with 11 bases between the two germline ends. The CDR3 length is 13 residues. The data were produced by immunoSEQ multiplex PCR, yet TCRdb's version contains in-frame clones alone and is incomplete. Of 120,000 to 150,000 clones in the sample, around 87% were seen once. Sequenced input: peripheral blood. This sequence originates from a woman aged 60 to 75 with active COVID-19. This rearrangement joins TRBV19 to TRBJ2-7; TRBD1 might be the D (6 bases). In DNA, the CDR3 is TGTGCCAGTAGTATTCAGGGGCGCAACGAGCAGTACTTC. Its protein is CASSIQGRNEQYF.